This TCR beta chain stems from a study of spatial heterogeneity in lung cancer. Overall study: Samples were obtained from around 72 donors, all untreated early-stage non-small cell lung cancer patients. In cases with available follow-up PBMC samples, these were sequenced at a median of around 2 years after resection. Study-level points and caveats: There were more appearances of ubiquitous expanded tumor TCRs in blood at resection than at follow-up.

This clonotype was observed many times. Its antigen is unidentified. Every molecule of TCR cDNA had its own unique molecular identifier. One entry per CDR3 protein, called by TCRdb with MiXCR from the 5' RACE reads. The sample contains some 110,000 distinct CDR3 sequences, 9% to 15% of which appear only once. Germline-derived CDR1 and CDR2 are LGHNA and YNFKEQ. The trim removed 1 base at V and 3 bases at J, leaving 3 bases unmatched. The CDR3 runs 16 residues. Time point of the sample: blood at routine non-recurrence follow-up after resection. In each case, whole RNA from tumor, nontumor lung or frozen PBMC was sequenced unsorted.

This clonotype was obtained from a male donor with early-stage non-small cell lung cancer. The chain employs TRBV4-2 and TRBJ2-5, with 12 bases matching TRBD1. Sample: PBMCs, taken at follow-up. DNA for the CDR3: TGTGCCAGCAGCCAAGCCGGGACAGGGGGCGAAGAGACCCAGTACTTC. Its protein is CASSQAGTGGEETQYF.